What follows are 14 T cell receptor beta chains derived from one specimen sequenced in a study of blood T cells in healthy people across ages. Combining a sample-barcoded 5' primer with a J-beta primer mix, a second PCR ran for roughly 7 to 12 cycles. TCRdb called the 5' RACE reads again in MiXCR, with one record for every CDR3 protein. The table includes around 1,000,000 distinct CDR3 sequences, roughly two fifths detected once. Sample: blood. Source of these receptors: a young man in good health.

This clonotype was counted only a few times. The rearrangement joins TRBV4-3 to TRBJ1-1; no clear D gene. The germline V gene has CDR1 LGHNA and CDR2 YSLEER. The CDR3 length is 15 residues. V shed 0 bases and J shed 1 base, with 9 bases lying between them. CDR3 loop: CASSQDNRGNTEAFF. CDR3 nucleotide sequence: TGCGCCAGCAGCCAAGATAACCGGGGGAACACTGAAGCTTTCTTT.

The chain uses TRBV4-2 and TRBJ2-7, with D uncertain. The germline V gene has CDR1 LGHNA and CDR2 YNFKEQ. Trimming stripped 3 bases from V and 1 base from J, with 22 bases between. The length of the CDR3 is 18 residues. The CDR3 nucleotides read TGTGCCAGCAGCCATCAAAGGCTGAGTGAAAGTAATTCCTACGAGCAGTACTTC. It translates to CASSHQRLSESNSYEQYF.

This sequence joins TRBV6-6 and TRBJ1-2; 7 bases agree with TRBD1. This CDR3 spans 15 amino acids. Trimming removed 6 bases from V and 1 base from J; junction bases left unmatched: 8. Germline V gene sequence: CDR1 MNHNY, CDR2 SVGAGI (reference sequence). The CDR3 DNA reads as TGTGCCAGCAGAAAAAGGGGACAGCTTAACTATGGCTACACCTTC. Its translation: CASRKRGQLNYGYTF.

The genes are TRBV7-3 and TRBJ2-3; 8 positions agree with TRBD2. The junction had 2 bases not matched to a gene; V was cut back by 2 bases and J by 1 base. CDR1 is SGHTA, CDR2 FQGTGA, per germline. CDR3 length: 15 amino acids. In DNA, the CDR3 is TGTGCCAGCAGCTTATCGACTAGCGGCACAGATACGCAGTATTTT. It encodes CASSLSTSGTDTQYF.

This clonotype was recorded a few times. V usage is TRBV24-1 and J usage is TRBJ2-1, with no clear D. V was pared by 5 bases and J by 6 bases, with 16 bases between. The length of the CDR3 is 15 residues. Germline values: CDR1 KGHDR, CDR2 SFDVKD. The DNA of the CDR3 is TGTGCCACCAGTGGTGGCCTAGGCCCGATCAATGAGCAGTTCTTC. Its translation is CATSGGLGPINEQFF.

The chain recombines TRBV7-9 with TRBJ2-5; 9 nucleotides match TRBD1. The DNA end favors TRBJ2-7, so the J call may be wrong. The length of the CDR3 is 15 residues. Germline V gene lookup returns CDR1 SEHNR and CDR2 FQNEAQ (reference sequence). CDR3 region: CASIPRDRDFYEQYF. CDR3 bases: TGTGCCAGCATCCCCCGGGACAGGGATTTCTACGAGCAGTACTTC.

The chain recombines TRBV20-1 with TRBJ1-4, with 9 bases lining up with TRBD1. The CDR3 runs 14 residues. Trimming cost V 5 bases and J 5 bases; bases outside gene matches: 6. Per germline, CDR1 DFQATT and CDR2 SNEGSKA (reference sequence). This CDR3 reads CSAARGTGNEKLFF. Here the CDR3 DNA reads TGCAGTGCTGCCCGGGGGACAGGGAATGAAAAACTGTTTTTT.

The rearrangement uses TRBV7-2 and TRBJ1-5; 8 positions match TRBD1. Trimming took 5 bases from V and 2 from J; bases not matched to a gene: 17. Germline assignment: CDR1 SGHTA and CDR2 FQGNSA. This CDR3 region has 19 residues. This chain's CDR3 is CASSLGGRGPLGGNQPQHF. CDR3 DNA sequence: TGTGCCAGCAGCCTTGGCGGCAGGGGGCCCCTAGGTGGCAATCAGCCCCAGCATTTT.

The chain links TRBV6-1 to TRBJ1-2; D is uncertain. CDR3 length: 13 residues. CDR1 and CDR2 from the germline V gene are MNHNS and SASEGT. V was trimmed by 8 bases and J by 8 bases, leaving 18 bases between them. This chain's CDR3 is CASDDKGLEGYTF. DNA of the CDR3: TGTGCCAGCGACGATAAAGGGCTCGAGGGCTACACCTTC.

The sample holds a few counts of this clonotype. The chain couples TRBV20-1 to TRBJ1-1, with 7 bases aligning to TRBD1. The CDR3 covers 13 residues. After removal of 3 bases from V and 5 bases from J, the junction contained 6 bases not matched to a gene. Germline-derived CDR1 and CDR2 are DFQATT and SNEGSKA (reference sequence). This chain's CDR3 is CSARASGGTEAFF. The CDR3 DNA reads TGCAGTGCTAGGGCCTCAGGGGGAACTGAAGCTTTCTTT.

V usage is TRBV20-1 and J usage is TRBJ2-1, with 7 bases fitting TRBD1. CDR1 is DFQATT and CDR2 is SNEGSKA in the germline V gene (reference sequence). V lost 1 base to trimming and J lost 4 bases; unmatched junction nucleotides: 7. The CDR3 totals 15 residues. CDR3 region: CSARAGQGVYNEQFF. The CDR3 nucleotides are TGCAGTGCTAGAGCAGGGCAGGGGGTATACAATGAGCAGTTCTTC.

The rearrangement joins TRBV27 to TRBJ1-1, with D possibly being TRBD1 (6 bases). Trimming took 7 bases from V and 2 from J, leaving 17 bases between them. This CDR3 region has 15 residues. The V gene's germline CDR1 is MNHEY and CDR2 SMNVEV (reference sequence). CDR3 sequence: CASNGGLVPNTEAFF. The CDR3 nucleotides read TGTGCCAGCAACGGGGGGCTCGTCCCAAACACTGAAGCTTTCTTT.

This clonotype has a handful of counts. Here the CDR3 reads CASTGTVNQETQYF. CDR3 DNA sequence: TGTGCCAGCACCGGGACAGTGAACCAAGAGACCCAGTACTTC. The rearrangement links TRBV6-2 or TRBV6-3 to TRBJ2-5; TRBD1 matches 7 bases. CDR3 length equals 14 residues. With 7 bases clipped from V and 0 bases from J, the junction kept 5 bases outside the gene matches. Per the germline V gene, CDR1 is MNHEY and CDR2 is SVGEGT.

About this clonotype: The junction does not match germline at one end; this may be a read error. The chain employs TRBV28 and TRBJ2-2; D perhaps matches TRBD2 (5 bases). The CDR3 covers 15 residues. Germline CDR1 MDHEN, CDR2 SYDVKM. Here the CDR3 reads CVSTGGRGDTGELFF. CDR3 coding DNA: TGTGTCAGCACTGGTGGTCGGGGAGACACCGGGGAGCTGTTTTTT.